This TCR beta chain was captured in a study of OX40 agonist ivuxolimab in advanced cancers. The study, taken as a whole, reports: Mean expanded clone counts were higher in CD8+ than CD4+ T cells. CD4+ and CD8+ T cells in blood underwent clonal expansion by week 6 at 0.1 to 3.0 mg/kg.

The CDR3 covers 18 residues. The V gene lost 5 bases and the J gene lost 4 bases, with 24 bases spanning the gap. CDR1 and CDR2 from the germline V gene are SGHVS and FNYEAQ. Comments on this clone: Its antigen is not identified.

Assay: immunoSEQ multiplex PCR; the TCRdb copy retains only in-frame clones and omits some. The sample shows 60,000 or so clones, nearly 85% of them seen only once. The chain is built from TRBV7-6 and TRBJ2-1, with D possibly called TRBD1 or TRBD2 (5 bases each). Sequencing used CD4+ or CD8+ T cells sorted from blood, obtained in a trial of the OX40 agonist ivuxolimab. The receptor was isolated from an adult with an advanced solid tumor such as melanoma, head and neck, liver or kidney cancer. For the CDR3, the DNA is TGTGCCAGCAGCCGCCCCAGGGACGCGACCCACGCTTACAATGAGCAGTTCTTC. This codes for CASSRPRDATHAYNEQFF.